This T cell receptor (beta chain) comes out of a study of blood T cell repertoires in COVID-19. Study at large: Specimens from acute and convalescent COVID-19 originated in the United States, Italy and Spain. Sample material is recorded as cDNA or gDNA derived from T cells, B-cell-depleted T cells, or PBMCs.

Trimming stripped 6 bases from V and 8 bases from J, with 19 bases between. There are 15 residues in the CDR3. CDR1 is MNHEY and CDR2 is SVGAGI in the germline V gene. In the authors' methods: Reference gene primer amplification gave estimated nucleated cell counts. Profiling relied on immunoSEQ multiplex PCR, and the TCRdb table lists in-frame clones only, not all of them. The V and J calls and clone size come from that table; D and trimming were worked out from the DNA. The repertoire holds approximately 140,000 clones, with around four fifths as singletons. This receptor was identified in a man in his 70s with acute or convalescent COVID-19. Sequenced material: peripheral blood. The chain couples TRBV6-5 to TRBJ2-2, with a tentative D call TRBD1 (6 bases). This CDR3 reads CASSPPGRQAGELFF. The CDR3 coding sequence is TGTGCCAGCAGCCCCCCGGGGAGACAGGCTGGGGAGCTGTTTTTT.